Listed here are 18 T cell receptor beta chains from one sample, sequenced in a study of T cells in Graves' hyperthyroidism and ophthalmopathy (dated by TCRdb to between 2019 and 2020). The method behind the library was multiplex PCR. TCRdb shows the sequencer as Illumina HiSeq 2000. TCR beta CDR3 regions were amplified from RNA transcripts. For the first round of RT-PCR on the TCR CDR3, the HTBI primer set was used together with the Qiagen OneStep RT-PCR kit. TCRdb applied fastp at Q25 and MiXCR to the public reads, then kept only in-frame beta chains. Each CDR3 protein appears once, grouped with its most common genes and DNA. The sample table shows 340,000 or so distinct CDR3 sequences, and approximately 22% are seen once. The ten top clones hold under 55% of the sample. The sequenced sample was blood. These TCRs come from a woman in her fifties or sixties with Graves' hyperthyroidism.

The chain uses TRBV4-2 and TRBJ1-5; 9 bases map to TRBD1. The CDR3 is 16 residues long. Germline V gene sequence: CDR1 LGHNA, CDR2 YNFKEQ. The J segment lost 7 bases and the V segment lost 3 bases, leaving 10 bases of the junction unmatched. As DNA, the CDR3 is TGTGCCAGCAGCCAGCCCGGGACAGGGCCCTGGCAGCCCCAGCATTTT. Protein product: CASSQPGTGPWQPQHF.

This clonotype has ten or more counts. The V call is TRBV27, the J call TRBJ1-1, with D maybe TRBD1 (5 bases). Germline V gives CDR1 MNHEY, CDR2 SMNVEV (reference sequence). V lost 5 bases, J lost 6 bases, and 13 bases lay in between. CDR3 length: 13 residues. The CDR3 loop is CASSMSRVAEAFF. The CDR3 coding sequence is TGTGCCAGCAGTATGAGCAGGGTTGCTGAAGCTTTCTTT.

The gene calls are TRBV7-2 and TRBJ1-3; no reliable D call. V dropped 2 bases and J dropped 1 base, with 6 bases sitting between them. CDR1 is SGHTA, CDR2 FQGNSA, per germline. The CDR3 has 14 residues. The CDR3 is CASSLTSSGNTIYF. CDR3 DNA sequence: TGTGCCAGCAGCTTAACGAGTTCTGGAAACACCATATATTTT.

In its sample, this clonotype was seen many times. The rearrangement links TRBV7-9 to TRBJ1-1; D gene unclear. Germline V CDR1 and CDR2: SEHNR, FQNEAQ (reference sequence). The CDR3 is made up of 14 amino acids. The V end lost 0 bases, the J end lost 4 bases, and 9 bases lay between the germline ends. CDR3 protein: CASSLAGSITEAFF. CDR3 in DNA: TGTGCCAGCAGCTTAGCAGGGAGTATCACTGAAGCTTTCTTT.

The rearrangement joins TRBV5-1 to TRBJ2-5; 8 nucleotides match TRBD1. The V gene's germline CDR1 is SGHRS and CDR2 YFSETQ. V was clipped by 0 bases and J by 5 bases; unmatched bases: 3. The CDR3 extends over 14 amino acids. The DNA for the CDR3 is TGCGCCAGCAGCTTGGGACAGGGGTGGGAGACCCAGTACTTC. It is translated as CASSLGQGWETQYF.

This clonotype came up a few times. This chain uses TRBV7-8 with TRBJ1-6; D is uncertain. Germline lookup yields CDR1 SGHVS and CDR2 FQNEAQ. The CDR3 is 15 amino acids. Trimming removed 5 bases at V and 5 bases at J, with 13 bases between. The CDR3 bases are TGTGCCAGCAGCCTTGAGCCTGTCAATAATTCACCCCTCCACTTT. This gives the protein CASSLEPVNNSPLHF.

J is TRBJ1-1 and V is TRBV3-1; no definite D call. Germline CDR1 is LGHDT and CDR2 is YNNKEL (reference sequence). There are 13 residues in the CDR3. V was shortened by 6 bases and J by 1 base, with 9 bases between the two germline ends. CDR3 in DNA: TGTGCCAGCAGGCGTCAGGAGAACACTGAAGCTTTCTTT. Translated, it gives CASRRQENTEAFF.

This clonotype was detected ten times or more. The genes are TRBV7-2 and TRBJ2-7; 8 nucleotides align to TRBD2. CDR3 length: 15 residues. Germline CDR1 reads SGHTA; CDR2 reads FQGNSA. V lost 0 bases to trimming and J lost 3 bases; unmatched junction nucleotides: 4. The CDR3 DNA sequence: TGTGCCAGCAGCTTAGCCGCCGGGACTAGCTACGAGCAGTACTTC. This encodes CASSLAAGTSYEQYF.

This clonotype was seen a few times. The rearrangement joins TRBV19 to TRBJ2-5; 8 bases map to TRBD1. V gave up 10 bases and J gave up 5 bases; unmatched junction bases: 3. CDR3 size: 11 residues. Per germline, CDR1 LNHDA and CDR2 SQIVND (reference sequence). CDR3 DNA: TGTGCCATAGGACAGGGCGAGACCCAGTACTTC. Encoded protein: CAIGQGETQYF.

There are many counts of this clonotype. This chain links TRBV20-1 with TRBJ2-1, with 9 bases lining up with TRBD2. Germline loops: CDR1 DFQATT, CDR2 SNEGSKA (reference sequence). CDR3 length equals 13 residues. The V segment lost 2 bases and the J segment 4 bases; nucleotides outside the gene matches: 0. The CDR3 DNA reads as TGCAGTGCTAGACTAGCGGGGTACAATGAGCAGTTCTTC. It is translated as CSARLAGYNEQFF.

The chain employs TRBV28 and TRBJ2-2; TRBD2 aligns across 9 bases. V lost 2 bases, J lost 6 bases, and 4 bases stayed unmatched. The germline V gene encodes CDR1 MDHEN and CDR2 SYDVKM. The CDR3 spans 15 residues. DNA for the CDR3: TGTGCCAGCAGTTTACCGCGCGGGAGGGCCGGGGAGCTGTTTTTT. Its translation: CASSLPRGRAGELFF.

A few counts support this clonotype. This sequence joins TRBV29-1 and TRBJ1-1; 8 bases agree with TRBD1. This CDR3 contains 15 residues. V trimming: 6 bases; J trimming: 5 bases; junction bases outside the gene matches: 14. Per the germline V gene, CDR1 is SQVTM and CDR2 is ANQGSEA. The CDR3 reads CSVPPGQGGETEAFF. Written as DNA, the CDR3 is TGCAGCGTCCCCCCCGGACAGGGAGGTGAAACTGAAGCTTTCTTT.

With regard to this clonotype: A much bigger clone sits one base away, suggesting this may be a read error. The V call is TRBV12-3 or TRBV12-4, the J call TRBJ2-5, with a possible D match to TRBD2 (5 bases). This CDR3 has 15 amino acids. Trimming left V 3 bases short and J 5 bases short, with 16 bases between. CDR3 in amino acids: CASSFIVGVVETQYF. The CDR3 region has the DNA TGTGCCAGCAGTTTCATTGTGGGAGTTGTCGAGACCCAGTACTTC.

This chain joins TRBV10-3 and TRBJ2-3; D is unclear. V lost 8 bases and J 2 bases, leaving 14 bases between the germline ends. The length of the CDR3 is 14 residues. The V gene's germline CDR1 is ENHRY and CDR2 SYGVKD. The CDR3 DNA follows: TGTGCCATCGCTCTGGAGTGGGACACAGATACGCAGTATTTT. It encodes CAIALEWDTDTQYF.

J is TRBJ2-2 and V is TRBV5-1; perhaps D is TRBD1 or TRBD2 (5 bases each). V lost 4 bases and J lost 5, with 27 bases in between. The CDR3 spans 19 residues. CDR1 is SGHRS, CDR2 YFSETQ, per germline. The CDR3 DNA sequence: TGCGCCAGCAGCCCTGGCCTATCACCGGGACGGGGCACGACCGGGGAGCTGTTTTTT. It is translated as CASSPGLSPGRGTTGELFF.

This clonotype was picked up many times. This rearrangement joins TRBV7-8 to TRBJ2-7, with D unresolved. Germline assignment: CDR1 SGHVS and CDR2 FQNEAQ. The length of the CDR3 is 11 residues. Trimming shortened V by 4 bases and J by 5 bases, and 6 bases separated the two germline ends. The CDR3 bases are TGTGCCAGCAGCTCATTAAACGAGCAGTACTTC. It is translated as CASSSLNEQYF.

This clonotype has only a few counts. The V call is TRBV9, the J call TRBJ2-1, with D possibly being TRBD2 (7 bases). Trimming took off 4 bases at V and 1 base at J, with 27 bases between the two ends. Germline CDR1 and CDR2: SGDLS and YYNGEE. The CDR3 contains 20 residues. The CDR3 nucleotides are TGTGCCAGCAGCTTCGACTATTTCCCGGAGGGGGGGCGTTCCTACAATGAGCAGTTCTTC. Amino acid sequence: CASSFDYFPEGGRSYNEQFF.

The chain is built from TRBV12-3 or TRBV12-4 and TRBJ2-1; perhaps TRBD1 as D (6 bases). The CDR3 loop spans 17 amino acids. Trimming pared 6 bases from V and 4 bases from J, leaving 22 bases between. The CDR3 sequence: CASSPRQVSSQYNEQFF. CDR3 in DNA: TGTGCCAGCAGCCCGAGACAGGTCTCAAGCCAATACAATGAGCAGTTCTTC.